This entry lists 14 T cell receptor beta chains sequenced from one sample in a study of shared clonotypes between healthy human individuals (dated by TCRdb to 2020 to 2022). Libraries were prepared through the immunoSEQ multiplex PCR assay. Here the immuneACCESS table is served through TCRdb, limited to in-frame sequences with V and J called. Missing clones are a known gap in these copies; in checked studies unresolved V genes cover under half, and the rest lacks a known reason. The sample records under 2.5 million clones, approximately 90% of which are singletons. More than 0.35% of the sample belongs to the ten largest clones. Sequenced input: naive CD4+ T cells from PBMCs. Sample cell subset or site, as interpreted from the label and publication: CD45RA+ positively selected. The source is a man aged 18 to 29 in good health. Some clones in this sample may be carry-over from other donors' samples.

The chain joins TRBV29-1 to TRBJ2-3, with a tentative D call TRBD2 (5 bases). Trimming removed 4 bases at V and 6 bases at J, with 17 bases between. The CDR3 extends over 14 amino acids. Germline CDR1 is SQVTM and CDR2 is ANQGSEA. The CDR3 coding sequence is TGCAGCGTTGTACTAGTTTCCCAAGGGGATACGCAGTATTTT. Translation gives CSVVLVSQGDTQYF.

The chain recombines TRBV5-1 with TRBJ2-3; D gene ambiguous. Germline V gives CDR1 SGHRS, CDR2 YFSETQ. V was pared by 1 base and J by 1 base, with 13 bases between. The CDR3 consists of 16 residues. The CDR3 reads CASSLRLHPGTDTQYF. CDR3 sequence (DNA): TGCGCCAGCAGCTTGAGGCTACATCCGGGCACAGATACGCAGTATTTT.

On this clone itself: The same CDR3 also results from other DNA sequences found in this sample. The CDR3 bases are TGCGCCAGCAGCTTGGTTGAGGGACGGACTGAAGCTTTCTTT. This codes for CASSLVEGRTEAFF. The chain combines TRBV5-1 with TRBJ1-1; a possible D gene is TRBD1 (5 bases). The germline CDR1 and CDR2 sequences are SGHRS and YFSETQ. The CDR3 totals 14 residues. Trimming stripped 0 bases from V and 5 bases from J, with 11 bases between.

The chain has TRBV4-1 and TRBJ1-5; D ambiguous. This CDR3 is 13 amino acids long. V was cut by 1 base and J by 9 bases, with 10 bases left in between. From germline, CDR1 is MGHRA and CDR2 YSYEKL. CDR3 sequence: CASSQGGEGPQHF. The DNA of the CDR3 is TGCGCCAGCAGCCAAGGCGGGGAAGGGCCCCAGCATTTT.

The CDR3 DNA follows: TGCAGCGTTGCGGGGGGCGACTCCTACGAGCAGTACTTC. Encoded protein: CSVAGGDSYEQYF. J is TRBJ2-7 and V is TRBV29-1; D may be TRBD2 (7 bases). The CDR3 contains 13 residues. Germline V CDR1 and CDR2: SQVTM, ANQGSEA. V lost 4 bases, J lost 0 bases, and 10 bases lay in between.

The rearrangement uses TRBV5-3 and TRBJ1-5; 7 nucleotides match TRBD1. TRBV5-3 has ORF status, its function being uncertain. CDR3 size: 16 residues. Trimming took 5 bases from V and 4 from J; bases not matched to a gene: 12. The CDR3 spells CARSKRNRGNNQPQHF. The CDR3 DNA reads TGTGCCAGAAGTAAGAGAAACAGGGGAAATAATCAGCCCCAGCATTTT.

CDR3 coding DNA: TGTGCCAGCAGCGTAGATGGACGTGGGACTCGAAGCGGTGAGCAGTTCTTC. Its translation: CASSVDGRGTRSGEQFF. This rearrangement joins TRBV9 to TRBJ2-1, with D perhaps matching TRBD2 (6 bases). This CDR3 has 17 amino acids. The germline V gene encodes CDR1 SGDLS and CDR2 YYNGEE. The ends were cut back, 0 bases at V and 9 bases at J, with 22 bases in the middle.

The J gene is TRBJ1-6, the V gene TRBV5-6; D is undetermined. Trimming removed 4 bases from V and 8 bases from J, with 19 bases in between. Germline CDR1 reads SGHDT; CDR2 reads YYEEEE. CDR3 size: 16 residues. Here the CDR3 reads CASSPPGLADYSPLHF. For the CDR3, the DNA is TGTGCCAGCAGCCCCCCCGGCCTCGCCGACTATTCACCCCTCCACTTT.

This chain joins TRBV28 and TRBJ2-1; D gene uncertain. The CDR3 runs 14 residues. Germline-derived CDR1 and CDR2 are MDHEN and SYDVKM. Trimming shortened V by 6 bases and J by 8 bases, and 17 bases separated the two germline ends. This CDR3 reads CASSLTGKRHEQFF. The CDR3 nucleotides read TGTGCCAGCAGCCTGACTGGGAAACGGCATGAGCAGTTCTTC.

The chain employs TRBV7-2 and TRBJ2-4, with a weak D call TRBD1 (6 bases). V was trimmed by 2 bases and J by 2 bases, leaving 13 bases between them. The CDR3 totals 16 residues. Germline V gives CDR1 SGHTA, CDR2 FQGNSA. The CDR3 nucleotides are TGTGCCAGCAGCTTACCTGGGGGCGGGTCCAAAAACATTCAGTACTTC. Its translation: CASSLPGGGSKNIQYF.

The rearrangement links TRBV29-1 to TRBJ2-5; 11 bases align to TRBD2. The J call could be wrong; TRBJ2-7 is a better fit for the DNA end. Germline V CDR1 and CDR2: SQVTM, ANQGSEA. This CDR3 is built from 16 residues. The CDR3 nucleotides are TGCAGCGCCCGAATGGGACTAGCGGCGCCCTCCTACGAGCAGTACTTC. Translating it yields CSARMGLAAPSYEQYF.

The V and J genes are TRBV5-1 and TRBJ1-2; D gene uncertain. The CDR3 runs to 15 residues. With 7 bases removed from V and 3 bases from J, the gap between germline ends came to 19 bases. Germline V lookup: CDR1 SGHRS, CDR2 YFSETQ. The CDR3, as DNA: TGCGCCAGCGCCCTGGAACCCGGGCAATACTATGGCTACACCTTC. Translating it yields CASALEPGQYYGYTF. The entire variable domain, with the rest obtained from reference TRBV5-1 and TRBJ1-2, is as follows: KAGVTQTPRYLIKTRGQQVTLSCSPISGHRSVSWYQQTPGQGLQFLFEYFSETQRNKGNFPGRFSGRQFSNSRSEMNVSTLELGDSALYLCASALEPGQYYGYTFGSGTRLTVV.

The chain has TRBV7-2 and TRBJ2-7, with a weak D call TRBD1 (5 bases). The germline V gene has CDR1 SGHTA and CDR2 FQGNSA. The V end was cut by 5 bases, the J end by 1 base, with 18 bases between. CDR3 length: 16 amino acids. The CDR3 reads CASSRFRQSISYEQYF. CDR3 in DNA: TGTGCCAGCAGCCGCTTCCGACAGTCCATATCCTACGAGCAGTACTTC.

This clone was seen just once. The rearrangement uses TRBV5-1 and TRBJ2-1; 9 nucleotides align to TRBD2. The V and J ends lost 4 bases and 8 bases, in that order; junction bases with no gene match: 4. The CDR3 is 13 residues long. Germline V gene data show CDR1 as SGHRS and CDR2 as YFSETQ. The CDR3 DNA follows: TGCGCCAGCAGCCCCCAGCGGGAGGATGAGCAGTTCTTC. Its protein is CASSPQREDEQFF.